The 14 T cell receptor beta chains below come from one sample, sequenced in a study of blood T cells in healthy people across ages. Then a second PCR, running about 6 to 12 cycles, was carried out with a sample-barcoded 5' primer and a J-beta primer mix. TCRdb reanalysed the 5' RACE reads using MiXCR and keeps one entry per CDR3 protein. The top ten clones hold roughly 8.2% of a sample with about 1,600,000 distinct CDR3 sequences, roughly 40% of them seen once. The sample consisted of blood. These receptor sequences come from a woman between 18 and 30 years old in good health.

This sequence joins TRBV14 and TRBJ1-1, with no clear D. The CDR3 is 14 residues long. From germline, CDR1 is SGHDN and CDR2 FVKESK. The germline V and J ends were trimmed by 3 bases and 5 bases, with 13 bases remaining between them. The CDR3 protein is CASSQPQSGTEAFF. The DNA of the CDR3 is TGTGCCAGCAGCCAGCCCCAATCGGGAACTGAAGCTTTCTTT.

The V and J genes are TRBV15 and TRBJ2-1; the D gene is possibly TRBD1 (7 bases). Per germline, CDR1 LNHNV and CDR2 YYDKDF (reference sequence). Trimming removed 1 base at V and 7 bases at J, with 14 bases between. The length of the CDR3 is 15 residues. The CDR3 reads CATSRVGGAGNEQFF. In DNA form, the CDR3 reads TGTGCCACCAGCAGAGTAGGGGGCGCGGGGAATGAGCAGTTCTTC.

V usage is TRBV29-1 and J usage is TRBJ2-4, with D possibly being TRBD1 or TRBD2 (5 bases each). The CDR3 has 13 residues. Germline CDR1 SQVTM, CDR2 ANQGSEA. V dropped 4 bases and J dropped 4 bases, with 11 bases sitting between them. The CDR3, as DNA: TGCAGCGTTGGGGGACCGCTAAAAAACATTCAGTACTTC. It yields the protein CSVGGPLKNIQYF.

The chain carries TRBV6-5 and TRBJ2-7; possibly TRBD2 for D (5 bases). Germline V lookup: CDR1 MNHEY, CDR2 SVGAGI. The V gene lost 2 bases and the J gene lost 2 bases, with 7 bases spanning the gap. The CDR3 is made up of 13 amino acids. The CDR3 bases are TGTGCCAGCAGTTACCCGGGGACCTACGAGCAGTACTTC. Its translation: CASSYPGTYEQYF.

For this clonotype: This clone may be a read error of a much larger clone one base away. The genes are TRBV20-1 and TRBJ2-7; 10 bases line up with TRBD2. This CDR3 region has 13 residues. The V and J ends lost 4 bases and 7 bases, in that order; junction bases with no gene match: 7. Germline lookup yields CDR1 DFQATT and CDR2 SNEGSKA (reference sequence). The CDR3 protein is CSANGLAENEQYF. CDR3 DNA: TGCAGTGCTAATGGACTAGCGGAGAATGAGCAGTACTTC.

This clonotype appeared a few times. The chain employs TRBV12-3 or TRBV12-4 and TRBJ2-3, with TRBD2 matching 10 bases. The V and J ends lost 5 bases and 0 bases, in that order; junction bases with no gene match: 23. The CDR3 loop spans 22 amino acids. The CDR3 DNA reads TGTGCCAGCAGTCCTGGGACTAGCGCAGCCCTAAGCTCTGAACCTAGCACAGATACGCAGTATTTT. This sequence encodes CASSPGTSAALSSEPSTDTQYF.

This clonotype has more than one count but fewer than ten. The chain is built from TRBV30 and TRBJ2-4; D gene unclear. The J call may be incorrect, as the DNA end agrees better with TRBJ2-7. The CDR3 is 12 amino acids. Germline V gene data show CDR1 as GTSNPN and CDR2 as SVGIG (reference sequence). The chain's CDR3 is CAWSVMYNEQYF. CDR3 nucleotides: TGTGCCTGGAGTGTAATGTACAACGAGCAGTACTTC.

This clonotype was recorded a few times. The chain joins TRBV29-1 to TRBJ1-2; 7 bases map to TRBD1. Germline V lookup: CDR1 SQVTM, CDR2 ANQGSEA. Unmatched junction bases numbered 8, after V lost 6 bases and J lost 1 base. The CDR3 sequence is 14 residues long. The DNA for the CDR3 is TGCAGCGTCACCCGGGACAGCGGTAACTATGGCTACACCTTC. Encoded protein: CSVTRDSGNYGYTF.

The rearrangement links TRBV2 to TRBJ2-7; 7 nucleotides agree with TRBD1. The CDR3 is 14 residues long. V was clipped by 7 bases and J by 1 base; unmatched bases: 7. Germline V gene sequence: CDR1 SNHLY, CDR2 FYNNEI. For the CDR3, the DNA is TGTGCCAGCATCCAGGACAGGCCATCCTACGAGCAGTACTTC. Protein product: CASIQDRPSYEQYF.

The chain combines TRBV28 with TRBJ1-2; 8 bases line up with TRBD1. In germline, CDR1 is MDHEN, CDR2 SYDVKM. V shed 2 bases and J 4 bases; nucleotides not matched to a gene: 6. The CDR3 runs to 15 residues. For the CDR3, the DNA is TGTGCCAGCAGTTTACCGACAGGGGTACCCTATGGCTACACCTTC. Amino acids: CASSLPTGVPYGYTF.

This clonotype turned up a few times. The chain recombines TRBV6-1 with TRBJ2-5; D unresolved. The CDR3 is made up of 14 amino acids. Germline values: CDR1 MNHNS, CDR2 SASEGT. V dropped 0 bases and J dropped 5 bases, with 10 bases sitting between them. The CDR3 reads CASSEALGLETQYF. CDR3 DNA sequence: TGTGCCAGCAGTGAAGCTTTAGGGTTGGAGACCCAGTACTTC.

This clonotype showed up just once. One junction end disagrees with the germline gene, perhaps due to a read error. This chain uses TRBV27 with TRBJ1-4; TRBD1 is a possible D gene (5 bases). The CDR3 covers 17 residues. From germline, CDR1 is MNHEY and CDR2 SMNVEV (reference sequence). This CDR3 reads CASSSDSRDPMNEELFF. In nucleotides, the CDR3 is TGTGCCAGCAGTTCCGACTCCCGGGACCCCATGAATGAAGAACTGTTTTTT. Full variable domain (missing parts from reference TRBV27 and TRBJ1-4): EAQVTQNPRYLITVTGKKLTVTCSQNMNHEYMSWYRQDPGLGLRQIYYSMNVEVTDKGDVPEGYKVSRKEKRNFPLILESPSPNQTSLYFCASSSDSRDPMNEELFFGSGTQLSVL.

On this clonotype: A junction boundary mismatches the germline segment, possibly from a read error. The chain has TRBV20-1 and TRBJ2-3; unclear D gene. In germline, CDR1 is DFQATT, CDR2 SNEGSKA (reference sequence). This CDR3 spans 12 amino acids. The chain's CDR3 is CSAILSTDTRYF. The DNA for the CDR3 is TGCAGTGCTATCCTGAGCACAGATACGCGGTATTTT.

This clonotype has only a few counts. The DNA for the CDR3 is TGTGCCAGCAGGCTACCGGGACATTTTTATAATTCACCCCTCCACTTT. Amino acids: CASRLPGHFYNSPLHF. The rearrangement joins TRBV6-4 to TRBJ1-6; D may be TRBD1 (6 bases). Germline V gene data show CDR1 as MRHNA and CDR2 as SNTAGT. The CDR3 is made up of 16 amino acids. V gave up 6 bases and J gave up 4 bases, with 16 bases separating them.